This TCR beta chain was sequenced for a study of blood T cell repertoires in COVID-19. Study-level information: Acute and convalescent COVID-19 specimens originated in the United States, Italy and Spain.

Germline V gene sequence: CDR1 SGHTA, CDR2 FQGTGA. Trimming removed 2 bases from V and 2 bases from J; junction bases left unmatched: 2. This CDR3 is 15 amino acids long. This table comes from immunoSEQ multiplex PCR, and its TCRdb copy is limited to in-frame clones, with some not included. The table records about 160,000 clones, roughly 86% of them present only once. This clone has more than one count but fewer than ten. This rearrangement joins TRBV7-3 to TRBJ1-3; 8 bases fit TRBD1. Sample: peripheral blood. This clonotype was obtained from a woman aged 60 to 75 who had recovered from COVID-19. The CDR3 here is CASSLGQGAGNTIYF. In nucleotides, the CDR3 is TGTGCCAGCAGCTTAGGACAGGGTGCTGGAAACACCATATATTTT.